This T cell receptor (beta chain) was retrieved from a study of blood T cell repertoires in COVID-19. Background on the study: T cells, B-cell-depleted T cells, or PBMCs supplied cDNA or gDNA.

Trimming removed 6 bases from V and 6 bases from J, with 11 bases in between. The germline V gene has CDR1 DFQATT and CDR2 SNEGSKA (reference sequence). The CDR3 has 11 residues. Clones were read by immunoSEQ multiplex PCR, and TCRdb kept only the in-frame ones, dropping some. The table shows almost 300,000 clones, with 85% to 90% occurring only once. It was during active infection that Seattle patients were enrolled and then longitudinally followed. What was sequenced was peripheral blood. The genes are TRBV20-1 and TRBJ1-2; no reliable D call. This receptor was identified in a woman aged 25 to 39 with COVID-19, enrolled during active disease. The CDR3 bases are TGCAGTGCCACACAGCAGGATGGCTACACCTTC. Translation gives CSATQQDGYTF.